The source of this TCR beta chain is a study of sequential checkpoint blockade in melanoma. In this sample, this clone turned up a few times. What it recognizes is unknown. Method: immunoSEQ multiplex PCR; TCRdb's copy keeps in-frame clones and lacks some. This repertoire shows about 12,000 clones, around 25% found once; its top ten account for approximately 16%. Sample treatment: randomized to nivolumab then ipilimumab (arm A) or the reverse (arm B). V trimming: 4 bases; J trimming: 5 bases; junction bases outside the gene matches: 12. CDR3 length equals 16 residues. Germline V lookup: CDR1 MNHGY, CDR2 SAAAGT. Points from the study as a whole: For nivolumab-first patients, baseline tumor clonality was associated with response. Rising tumor T-cell fraction and clonality meant about 30 times likelier benefit.

The material sequenced was tumor tissue (inferred from file names), taken from a patient given nivolumab and ipilimumab in sequence. The chain recombines TRBV6-8 with TRBJ1-1, with 8 bases that match TRBD1. This clonotype originated in a human donor with melanoma. The CDR3 nucleotides read TGTGCCAGCAGTTCACACTCTCAGGGGGCAGGGACTGAAGCTTTCTTT. Translation: CASSSHSQGAGTEAFF.